What follows are 25 T cell receptor beta chains derived from one specimen sequenced in a study of blood T cell repertoires in COVID-19. Clones were sequenced by immunoSEQ multiplex PCR, and TCRdb holds only the in-frame ones, with some missing. The data show under 300,000 clones, around 83% seen once. Sequencing used peripheral blood. These receptors originate from an elderly man with acute or convalescent COVID-19.

The genes are TRBV5-1 and TRBJ2-3; 7 bases are a match to TRBD1. V gave up 4 bases and J gave up 4 bases; unmatched junction bases: 9. Looked up from germline, CDR1 is SGHRS and CDR2 is YFSETQ. The CDR3 sequence is 15 residues long. The CDR3 here is CASSPGGTGPDTQYF. The CDR3 bases are TGCGCCAGCAGCCCAGGGGGTACGGGTCCAGATACGCAGTATTTT.

This chain links TRBV25-1 with TRBJ2-7; the match to TRBD1 covers 8 bases. Trimming removed 2 bases from V and 3 bases from J; junction bases left unmatched: 3. From germline, CDR1 is MGHDK and CDR2 SYGVNS. The CDR3 runs to 14 residues. In nucleotides, the CDR3 is TGTGCCAGCAGTGAAATAGGGACAGGCTACGAGCAGTACTTC. Translation: CASSEIGTGYEQYF.

The chain recombines TRBV7-9 with TRBJ1-1, with D unclear. Trimming cost V 6 bases and J 3 bases, with 11 bases left between them. This CDR3 contains 13 residues. The V gene's germline CDR1 is SEHNR and CDR2 FQNEAQ (reference sequence). This chain's CDR3 is CASSLDGYTEAFF. Written as DNA, the CDR3 is TGTGCCAGCAGTCTCGACGGGTACACTGAAGCTTTCTTT.

V is TRBV28 and J is TRBJ2-3; 7 bases line up with TRBD1. Germline CDR1 MDHEN, CDR2 SYDVKM. The CDR3 loop spans 15 amino acids. Losses at the gene ends were 2 bases for V and 2 bases for J; bases not matched to a gene: 4. CDR3 coding DNA: TGTGCCAGCAGTTTACTCGACAGGGACACAGATACGCAGTATTTT. Its protein is CASSLLDRDTDTQYF.

The chain has TRBV5-1 and TRBJ2-2, with D possibly being TRBD1 (6 bases). Germline CDR1 and CDR2: SGHRS and YFSETQ. V was clipped by 6 bases and J by 2 bases, with 14 bases between them. The CDR3 runs 15 residues. CDR3 residues: CASIYRDINTGELFF. CDR3 DNA: TGCGCCAGCATCTACCGGGACATAAACACCGGGGAGCTGTTTTTT.

This chain links TRBV12-5 with TRBJ1-1; D not resolved. V was cut by 7 bases and J by 2 bases, with 5 bases left in between. This CDR3 comprises 11 residues. Germline values: CDR1 LGHNT, CDR2 FRNRAP. The CDR3 DNA is TGTGCTAGTGCCCAAAACACTGAAGCTTTCTTT. It specifies CASAQNTEAFF. The full variable domain, with the rest looked up from reference TRBV12-5 and TRBJ1-1, is DARVTQTPRHKVTEMGQEVTMRCQPILGHNTVFWYRQTMMQGLELLAYFRNRAPLDDSGMPKDRFSAEMPDATLATLKIQPSEPRDSAVYFCASAQNTEAFFGQGTRLTVV.

The chain couples TRBV30 to TRBJ1-6; weak D call: TRBD1 (6 bases). With 2 bases removed from V and 6 bases from J, the gap between germline ends came to 11 bases. The V gene's germline CDR1 is GTSNPN and CDR2 SVGIG (reference sequence). The CDR3 runs to 14 residues. CDR3 sequence: CAWSQQGGNSPLHF. The CDR3 DNA reads TGTGCCTGGAGTCAACAGGGTGGTAATTCACCCCTCCACTTT. The complete variable domain, with remaining parts taken from reference TRBV30 and TRBJ1-6, reads SQTIHQWPATLVQPVGSPLSLECTVEGTSNPNLYWYRQAAGRGLQLLFYSVGIGQISSEVPQNLSASRPQDRQFILSSKKLLLSDSGFYLCAWSQQGGNSPLHFGNGTRLTVT.

The count of this clone is one. This chain connects TRBV27 to TRBJ2-1; TRBD1 matches 7 bases. The CDR3 contains 13 residues. The ends lost 7 bases at V and 3 bases at J; junction bases unmatched: 3. Germline V gives CDR1 MNHEY, CDR2 SMNVEV (reference sequence). This CDR3 reads CASKRGLYNEQFF. CDR3 sequence (DNA): TGTGCCAGCAAAAGGGGGCTCTACAATGAGCAGTTCTTC.

This clone was recorded once. The chain employs TRBV2 and TRBJ1-3, with 8 bases identical to TRBD1. V shed 8 bases, J shed 4 bases, and the junction held 4 bases outside the gene matches. Germline-derived CDR1 and CDR2 are SNHLY and FYNNEI. CDR3 length: 13 residues. DNA for the CDR3: TGTGCCAGCCAGGGGGCTCTCGGAAACACCATATATTTT. Translation: CASQGALGNTIYF.

The CDR3 DNA reads as TGTGCCAGCAGTTTATGGAACAGGTTCCCCAACACCGGGGAGCTGTTTTTT. This translates into CASSLWNRFPNTGELFF. This chain links TRBV27 with TRBJ2-2; perhaps TRBD1 as D (5 bases). The CDR3 spans 17 residues. Trimming cost V 1 base and J 2 bases, with 14 bases left between them. CDR1 is MNHEY and CDR2 is SMNVEV in the germline V gene (reference sequence).

V gene TRBV6-5 combines with J gene TRBJ1-2; 10 nucleotides line up with TRBD1. In germline, CDR1 is MNHEY, CDR2 SVGAGI. Trimming removed 6 bases from V and 7 bases from J; junction bases left unmatched: 5. This CDR3 contains 13 residues. The CDR3 loop is CASRPWTGGGYTF. For the CDR3, the DNA is TGTGCCAGCAGACCATGGACAGGGGGTGGCTACACCTTC.

The chain joins TRBV11-1 to TRBJ2-3; D gene unclear. Germline CDR1 and CDR2: SGHAT and FQDESV (reference sequence). The CDR3 covers 14 residues. V was trimmed by 6 bases and J by 1 base, leaving 11 bases between them. The CDR3 is CASSTWARTDTQYF. DNA of the CDR3: TGTGCCAGCAGTACCTGGGCGCGCACAGATACGCAGTATTTT.

The J gene is TRBJ1-1, the V gene TRBV3-1 (or the pseudogene TRBV3-2); unclear D gene. This CDR3 comprises 14 residues. The ends were cut back, 1 base at V and 0 bases at J, with 6 bases in the middle. CDR1 LGHDT and CDR2 YNNKEL come from the germline V gene (reference sequence). This chain's CDR3 is CASSQVQMNTEAFF. DNA for the CDR3: TGTGCCAGCAGCCAAGTACAGATGAACACTGAAGCTTTCTTT.

This chain uses TRBV5-5 with TRBJ2-1; 10 nucleotides match TRBD2. Germline V gene lookup returns CDR1 SGHKS and CDR2 YYEKEE (reference sequence). Trimming at V came to 0 bases and at J to 4 bases, leaving 1 base not matched to a gene. This CDR3 has 15 residues. The CDR3 spells CASSLGTSGYNEQFF. CDR3 nucleotide sequence: TGTGCCAGCAGCTTGGGGACTAGCGGATACAATGAGCAGTTCTTC.

This chain links TRBV4-1 with TRBJ2-3, with 8 nucleotides matching TRBD2. Germline V lookup: CDR1 MGHRA, CDR2 YSYEKL. The CDR3 length is 20 residues. V was clipped by 2 bases and J by 0 bases; unmatched bases: 16. The CDR3 loop reads CASSQKVASGRSTSTDTQYF. As DNA, the CDR3 is TGCGCCAGCAGCCAAAAAGTCGCTAGCGGGCGTAGTACTAGCACAGATACGCAGTATTTT.

The V gene is TRBV9, the J gene TRBJ2-1, with D tentatively TRBD2 (6 bases). Trimming cost V 6 bases and J 0 bases, with 13 bases left between them. This CDR3 is built from 15 residues. From germline, CDR1 is SGDLS and CDR2 YYNGEE. The CDR3, as DNA: TGTGCCAGCACATCCCGGGACTTCTCCTACAATGAGCAGTTCTTC. Translated: CASTSRDFSYNEQFF.

CDR3 in DNA: TGCGCCAGCAGCGCCATCTTGGGAGCGGCGGGGGGGGAGACCCAGTACTTC. Protein sequence: CASSAILGAAGGETQYF. This sequence joins TRBV5-1 and TRBJ2-5; 9 bases line up with TRBD2. The CDR3 is 17 amino acids. V lost 4 bases to trimming and J lost 5 bases; unmatched junction nucleotides: 15. CDR1 is SGHRS, CDR2 YFSETQ, per germline.

This clone was picked up many times. The CDR3 sequence: CASSPGGANTEAFF. The CDR3 nucleotides are TGTGCCAGCAGTCCCGGCGGCGCGAACACTGAAGCTTTCTTT. The chain couples TRBV6-4 to TRBJ1-1; D not resolved. This CDR3 spans 14 amino acids. V was cut by 5 bases and J by 1 base, with 11 bases left in between. Germline V gene data show CDR1 as MRHNA and CDR2 as SNTAGT.

J is TRBJ2-7 and V is TRBV18, with a tentative D call TRBD1 (6 bases). CDR1 KGHSH and CDR2 LQKENI come from the germline V gene. CDR3 length: 13 residues. Trimming cost V 5 bases and J 2 bases, with 10 bases left between them. CDR3 bases: TGTGCCAGCTCATCGACAGGAGCCTACGAGCAGTACTTC. It encodes CASSSTGAYEQYF.

The V gene is TRBV2, the J gene TRBJ1-6; no definite D call. There are 15 residues in the CDR3. V dropped 2 bases and J dropped 7 bases, with 12 bases sitting between them. Germline assignment: CDR1 SNHLY and CDR2 FYNNEI. CDR3 DNA sequence: TGTGCCAGCAGTGAAATCCATGGCGGAAATTCACCCCTCCACTTT. As protein: CASSEIHGGNSPLHF.

The V call is TRBV5-4, the J call TRBJ2-1, with 10 bases identical to TRBD2. This CDR3 is built from 16 residues. The V gene's germline CDR1 is SGHNT and CDR2 YYREEE (reference sequence). Trimming cost V 0 bases and J 10 bases; bases outside gene matches: 10. CDR3 DNA: TGTGCCAGCAGCTTGGTAGGACCTAGCGGGAGCGTCGAGCAGTTCTTC. Amino acid sequence: CASSLVGPSGSVEQFF.

The chain links TRBV7-9 to TRBJ1-5; D possibly corresponds to TRBD1 (6 bases). V dropped 7 bases and J dropped 7 bases, with 14 bases sitting between them. The CDR3 totals 13 residues. Germline assignment: CDR1 SEHNR and CDR2 FQNEAQ (reference sequence). The DNA for the CDR3 is TGTGCCAGCACACAGGGTCCGGAGCAGCCCCAGCATTTT. Translating gives CASTQGPEQPQHF. Complete variable domain (other parts from reference TRBV7-9 and TRBJ1-5): DTGVSQNPRHKITKRGQNVTFRCDPISEHNRLYWYRQTLGQGPEFLTYFQNEAQLEKSRLLSDRFSAERPKGSFSTLEIQRTEQGDSAMYLCASTQGPEQPQHFGDGTRLSIL.

The chain uses TRBV7-9 and TRBJ2-1; tentatively, D is TRBD2 (7 bases). The germline V gene has CDR1 SEHNR and CDR2 FQNEAQ (reference sequence). This CDR3 comprises 13 residues. Trimming stripped 7 bases from V and 4 bases from J, with 11 bases between. This CDR3 reads CASTGDYYNEQFF. The CDR3 DNA sequence: TGTGCCAGCACAGGGGACTATTACAATGAGCAGTTCTTC.

The chain joins TRBV30 to TRBJ1-3; D is undetermined. Germline V lookup: CDR1 GTSNPN, CDR2 SVGIG (reference sequence). This CDR3 is 15 amino acids long. Trimming took off 0 bases at V and 0 bases at J, with 9 bases between the two ends. CDR3: CAWSVRSSSGNTIYF. DNA for the CDR3: TGTGCCTGGAGTGTACGGTCGAGCTCTGGAAACACCATATATTTT.

The chain recombines TRBV7-8 with TRBJ1-1; D gene uncertain. The CDR3 is 12 residues long. V was shortened by 5 bases and J by 8 bases, with 12 bases between the two germline ends. Germline V gene sequence: CDR1 SGHVS, CDR2 FQNEAQ. The CDR3 coding sequence is TGTGCCAGCAGCCTGGGCCAGTGGGAAGCTTTCTTT. It is translated as CASSLGQWEAFF.